This T cell receptor beta chain was recorded in a study of OX40 agonist ivuxolimab in advanced cancers. Study-level information: Hepatocellular carcinoma, melanoma, renal cell or head and neck cancer occurred in dose-escalation patients.

The CDR3 is 16 residues long. Losses at the gene ends were 3 bases for V and 14 bases for J; bases not matched to a gene: 18. CDR1 SEHNR and CDR2 FQNEAQ come from the germline V gene (reference sequence). Data came from immunoSEQ multiplex PCR; TCRdb stores just in-frame clones and leaves some out. The data contain some 21,000 clones, around 80% of them seen just once; the ten biggest clones take up approximately 56%. The receptor was derived from an adult with an advanced solid tumor such as melanoma, head and neck, liver or kidney cancer. The sequences come from CD4+ or CD8+ T cells sorted from blood, collected in a trial of the OX40 agonist ivuxolimab. The rearrangement uses TRBV7-9 and TRBJ2-1; 8 bases match TRBD1. CDR3 sequence (DNA): TGTGCCAGCAGCTTTCTTCTCAAGGTTGGGACAGGAGGGGAGTTCTTC. It yields the protein CASSFLLKVGTGGEFF.